Presented here are 30 T cell receptor beta chains from one specimen sequenced in a study of blood T cells in healthy people across ages (dated by TCRdb to 2015 to 2017). Library prep was done by 5' RACE. Sequencing instrument: Illumina HiSeq 2500. A second about 7 to 12 cycle PCR used a sample-barcoded 5' primer and a J-beta primer mix. TCRdb trimmed public reads at Q25 via fastp, called clones via MiXCR and kept in-frame beta chains. Rows are unified per CDR3 protein, each entry keeping the most common DNA and genes. The sample table records around 400,000 distinct CDR3 sequences; roughly half of these occur just once. The ten largest clones take up under 60% of the sample. Sequencing was performed on blood. The receptors here all came from a man aged 60-69 years in good health.

The gene calls are TRBV10-3 and TRBJ2-3; the match to TRBD1 covers 7 bases. The ends lost 3 bases at V and 2 bases at J; junction bases unmatched: 2. The CDR3 has 14 residues. Germline lookup yields CDR1 ENHRY and CDR2 SYGVKD. As DNA, the CDR3 is TGTGCCATCAGTGAACAGGGGCCCACAGATACGCAGTATTTT. Translating it yields CAISEQGPTDTQYF.

This clonotype was observed a few times. This chain links TRBV28 with TRBJ1-2; 7 positions agree with TRBD1. The CDR3 is made up of 16 amino acids. CDR1 is MDHEN and CDR2 is SYDVKM in the germline V gene. The J segment lost 6 bases and the V segment lost 7 bases, leaving 17 bases of the junction unmatched. CDR3 coding DNA: TGTGCCAGCACCCGAACCGGGACAGTCTTGAATCATGGCTACACCTTC. Translation: CASTRTGTVLNHGYTF.

This clonotype was detected many times. The chain combines TRBV5-5 with TRBJ2-3, with D perhaps matching TRBD2 (5 bases). The ends were cut back, 4 bases at V and 1 base at J, with 10 bases in the middle. This CDR3 region has 14 residues. CDR1 SGHKS and CDR2 YYEKEE come from the germline V gene (reference sequence). The CDR3 here is CASSLGLGTDTQYF. The CDR3 DNA is TGTGCCAGCAGCCTAGGACTCGGCACAGATACGCAGTATTTT.

The chain is built from TRBV4-3 and TRBJ1-2; 7 bases map to TRBD1. V trimming: 4 bases; J trimming: 8 bases; junction bases outside the gene matches: 13. The length of the CDR3 is 15 residues. The V gene's germline CDR1 is LGHNA and CDR2 YSLEER. In nucleotides, the CDR3 is TGCGCCAGCAGCCGGGTAGGACAGGCCGCGGGAGGCTACACCTTC. Translating gives CASSRVGQAAGGYTF.

In nucleotides, the CDR3 is TGTGCCAGCACTAAACGACTAGCGGGGGGGCCGGGGCAAGAGACCCAGTACTTC. It encodes CASTKRLAGGPGQETQYF. This chain links TRBV6-1 with TRBJ2-5; 14 bases agree with TRBD2. V trimming: 7 bases; J trimming: 2 bases; junction bases outside the gene matches: 12. Germline-derived CDR1 and CDR2 are MNHNS and SASEGT. The CDR3 runs 18 residues.

The V call is TRBV9, the J call TRBJ2-3, with D maybe TRBD1 (5 bases). The ends were cut back, 5 bases at V and 2 bases at J, with 12 bases in the middle. The CDR3 sequence is 14 residues long. Per the germline V gene, CDR1 is SGDLS and CDR2 is YYNGEE. CDR3 nucleotides: TGTGCCAGCAGACCACAGGTAACCACAGATACGCAGTATTTT. It specifies CASRPQVTTDTQYF.

V and J are TRBV12-3 or TRBV12-4 and TRBJ1-3; weak D call: TRBD1 (5 bases). CDR3 length equals 16 residues. Between the trimmed V and J ends, which lost 3 bases and 1 base, there was a span of 13 bases. The DNA of the CDR3 is TGTGCCAGCAGTTTGGTCGGGGGGGTTTCTGGAAACACCATATATTTT. Its protein is CASSLVGGVSGNTIYF.

The V call is TRBV5-5, the J call TRBJ1-2; TRBD1 matches 8 bases. Germline V lookup: CDR1 SGHKS, CDR2 YYEKEE (reference sequence). The CDR3 sequence is 14 residues long. The V and J ends lost 3 bases and 4 bases, in that order; junction bases with no gene match: 5. The CDR3: CASSSQTGAYGYTF. The CDR3 bases are TGTGCCAGCAGCTCCCAGACAGGGGCCTATGGCTACACCTTC.

This chain connects TRBV7-2 to TRBJ2-1; D tentatively reads TRBD1 or TRBD2 (5 bases each). Germline V CDR1 and CDR2: SGHTA, FQGNSA. CDR3 size: 13 residues. V was cut by 1 base and J by 9 bases, with 10 bases left in between. Written as DNA, the CDR3 is TGTGCCAGCAGCTTAGATATGGGACGTGAGCAGTTCTTC. Residues: CASSLDMGREQFF.

V and J are TRBV10-3 and TRBJ1-1; no definite D call. The CDR3 spans 13 residues. CDR1 and CDR2 (germline): ENHRY, SYGVKD. V shed 3 bases and J shed 0 bases, with 5 bases lying between them. For the CDR3, the DNA is TGTGCCATCAGTGATACTATGAACACTGAAGCTTTCTTT. As protein: CAISDTMNTEAFF.

The V and J genes are TRBV27 and TRBJ2-1, with TRBD1 identical over 7 bases. The trim removed 7 bases at V and 7 bases at J, leaving 13 bases unmatched. The CDR3 runs 15 residues. CDR1 is MNHEY and CDR2 is SMNVEV in the germline V gene (reference sequence). The CDR3 sequence: CASNRQGSGWNEQFF. The CDR3 DNA follows: TGTGCCAGCAACCGACAGGGATCCGGGTGGAATGAGCAGTTCTTC.

This clonotype showed up just a few times. The chain carries TRBV20-1 and TRBJ1-6; possibly TRBD1 for D (6 bases). Germline loops: CDR1 DFQATT, CDR2 SNEGSKA (reference sequence). Trimming stripped 5 bases from V and 10 bases from J, with 18 bases between. The length of the CDR3 is 14 residues. Written as DNA, the CDR3 is TGCAGTGCTCCCGGCGAGAGGGGGAACTCACCCCTCCACTTT. This encodes CSAPGERGNSPLHF.

The V call is TRBV3-1, the J call TRBJ1-1; no clear D. The germline V gene has CDR1 LGHDT and CDR2 YNNKEL (reference sequence). The CDR3 extends over 14 amino acids. V was trimmed by 7 bases and J by 5 bases, leaving 17 bases between them. The CDR3 reads CASTPWEGRTEAFF. The CDR3 DNA follows: TGTGCCAGCACCCCCTGGGAAGGTAGAACTGAAGCTTTCTTT.

This clonotype was detected a few times. The genes are TRBV6-2 or TRBV6-3 and TRBJ2-5; D remains unclear. The CDR3 contains 14 residues. Germline CDR1 MNHEY, CDR2 SVGEGT. Trimming cost V 6 bases and J 0 bases, with 11 bases left between them. The CDR3, as DNA: TGTGCCAGCAGCGAGAGACGGTACCAAGAGACCCAGTACTTC. Encoded protein: CASSERRYQETQYF.

The chain links TRBV28 to TRBJ2-7; tentative D call: TRBD1 (6 bases). Trimming took off 6 bases at V and 2 bases at J, with 14 bases between the two ends. Germline assignment: CDR1 MDHEN and CDR2 SYDVKM. The CDR3 loop spans 14 amino acids. CDR3 residues: CASSSNRVPYEQYF. CDR3 bases: TGTGCCAGCAGCTCCAACAGGGTGCCCTACGAGCAGTACTTC.

The chain has TRBV20-1 and TRBJ2-5; maybe TRBD1 (6 bases). Germline V CDR1 and CDR2: DFQATT, SNEGSKA (reference sequence). There are 15 residues in the CDR3. Trimming stripped 2 bases from V and 11 bases from J, with 24 bases between. The CDR3 is CSARSGTYTRNEQYF. CDR3 nucleotide sequence: TGCAGTGCTAGATCCGGGACATATACTCGGAATGAGCAGTACTTC.

The chain recombines TRBV27 with TRBJ2-3, with 7 bases fitting TRBD2. The trim removed 8 bases at V and 1 base at J, leaving 9 bases unmatched. The CDR3 covers 15 residues. Per germline, CDR1 MNHEY and CDR2 SMNVEV (reference sequence). In nucleotides, the CDR3 is TGTGCCAGCGTGGCGGGAGATGTTGGCACAGATACGCAGTATTTT. Translating gives CASVAGDVGTDTQYF.

The chain combines TRBV24-1 with TRBJ2-3; no clear D gene. The germline V gene has CDR1 KGHDR and CDR2 SFDVKD. Trimming stripped 5 bases from V and 3 bases from J, with 14 bases between. CDR3 length equals 15 residues. The CDR3 bases are TGTGCCACCAGTGCATGCAGCCTCGGGACAGATACGCAGTATTTT. Its protein is CATSACSLGTDTQYF.

This rearrangement joins TRBV7-2 to TRBJ2-1, with 7 bases identical to TRBD2. The CDR3 is made up of 17 amino acids. J was trimmed by 2 bases and V by 1 base; bases with no gene match: 8. Per germline, CDR1 SGHTA and CDR2 FQGNSA. In nucleotides, the CDR3 is TGTGCCAGCAGCTTAGACGGGGGAGGGCCCCCCTACAATGAGCAGTTCTTC. Its protein product is CASSLDGGGPPYNEQFF.

The sample holds one count of this clonotype. The chain has TRBV7-2 and TRBJ2-1; D remains ambiguous. This CDR3 contains 15 residues. Deletions cut 0 bases from V and 7 bases from J, with 13 bases between. The V gene's germline CDR1 is SGHTA and CDR2 FQGNSA. In DNA form, the CDR3 reads TGTGCCAGCAGCTTAGCGGAGCCTAGGGCGAATGAGCAGTTCTTC. As protein: CASSLAEPRANEQFF.

This chain joins TRBV6-5 and TRBJ2-7; D is unresolved. Trimming removed 1 base at V and 3 bases at J, with 16 bases between. CDR1 is MNHEY, CDR2 SVGAGI, per germline. This CDR3 spans 16 amino acids. The DNA for the CDR3 is TGTGCCAGCAGTTACTTCAGCTCCCGGGTGCTCTACGAGCAGTACTTC. This codes for CASSYFSSRVLYEQYF.

This clonotype was counted between two and nine times. The rearrangement uses TRBV27 and TRBJ2-7, with 7 bases that match TRBD2. The V gene end was trimmed by 6 bases and the J gene end by 5 bases; junction bases not matched to a gene: 10. Germline loops: CDR1 MNHEY, CDR2 SMNVEV (reference sequence). The CDR3 length is 14 residues. CDR3 region: CASRALGGENEQYF. For the CDR3, the DNA is TGTGCCAGCAGGGCCCTTGGGGGGGAGAACGAGCAGTACTTC.

This clonotype was seen at least ten times. The rearrangement joins TRBV4-1 to TRBJ2-3, with D perhaps TRBD2 (5 bases). The CDR3 consists of 14 residues. With 3 bases removed from V and 7 bases from J, the gap between germline ends came to 14 bases. Germline-derived CDR1 and CDR2 are MGHRA and YSYEKL. In DNA form, the CDR3 reads TGCGCCAGCAGCCAGCCGACGGAGCGGAATACGCAGTATTTT. It encodes CASSQPTERNTQYF.

The chain links TRBV29-1 to TRBJ1-1; TRBD1 is a possible D gene (5 bases). This CDR3 spans 13 amino acids. Germline loops: CDR1 SQVTM, CDR2 ANQGSEA. The V end lost 4 bases, the J end lost 4 bases, and 13 bases lay between the germline ends. DNA for the CDR3: TGCAGCGTTGGAGGCAGGGTCGGCACTGAAGCTTTCTTT. Encoded protein: CSVGGRVGTEAFF.

The V and J genes are TRBV12-3 or TRBV12-4 and TRBJ2-7, with 10 bases lining up with TRBD2. The CDR3 has 15 residues. The ends lost 3 bases at V and 5 bases at J; junction bases unmatched: 7. The CDR3 reads CASSFLTSGVNEQYF. In nucleotides, the CDR3 is TGTGCCAGCAGTTTTCTAACTAGCGGGGTAAACGAGCAGTACTTC.

V is TRBV6-5 and J is TRBJ1-1, with D possibly matching TRBD1 (5 bases). Between the trimmed V and J ends, which lost 4 bases and 7 bases, there was a span of 19 bases. This CDR3 is 15 amino acids long. Germline V lookup: CDR1 MNHEY, CDR2 SVGAGI. CDR3 region: CASSFYRLGGDEAFF. The CDR3 nucleotides are TGTGCCAGCAGTTTTTACAGGCTTGGGGGTGATGAAGCTTTCTTT.

This clonotype appeared a few times. The CDR3 DNA reads as TGTGCCAGCAGCTTATCCCCCGGGACTAGCGGGAGTCAAGAGACCCAGTACTTC. Translation gives CASSLSPGTSGSQETQYF. The chain employs TRBV7-2 and TRBJ2-5; 14 bases map to TRBD2. Germline V gives CDR1 SGHTA, CDR2 FQGNSA. The trim removed 2 bases at V and 2 bases at J, leaving 7 bases unmatched. The CDR3 sequence is 18 residues long.

The V gene is TRBV11-2, the J gene TRBJ1-6; D remains unclear. V dropped 5 bases and J dropped 14 bases, with 19 bases sitting between them. Germline lookup yields CDR1 SGHAT and CDR2 FQNNGV. The CDR3 sequence is 14 residues long. CDR3 sequence reads: CASSQSTVTKTLHF. CDR3 bases: TGTGCCAGCAGCCAATCAACAGTAACCAAGACCCTCCACTTT.

The chain has TRBV27 and TRBJ2-1; 9 positions agree with TRBD1. J was trimmed by 0 bases and V by 5 bases; bases with no gene match: 11. CDR1 is MNHEY and CDR2 is SMNVEV in the germline V gene (reference sequence). The CDR3 runs 18 residues. CDR3 coding DNA: TGTGCCAGCAGTCCAGGGACAGGGCGGGGAAGCTCCTACAATGAGCAGTTCTTC. Residues: CASSPGTGRGSSYNEQFF.

In its sample, this clonotype was seen a few times. The rearrangement links TRBV7-9 to TRBJ2-5; the D gene could be TRBD1 or TRBD2 (5 bases each). Judging by the DNA end, TRBJ2-7 fits better; the J call may be wrong. This CDR3 contains 13 residues. In germline, CDR1 is SEHNR, CDR2 FQNEAQ (reference sequence). The CDR3 DNA reads TGTGCCAGCAGCTTTGAGGGGTTGGACGAGCAGTACTTC. It translates to CASSFEGLDEQYF.